The present T cell receptor (beta chain) was sequenced within a study of T cells in localized non-small cell lung cancer. The method was immunoSEQ multiplex PCR; TCRdb's version includes in-frame clones alone and lacks a portion of them. Of 13,000 or so clones detected, around 84% appear once; the ten largest clones hold approximately 52%. About this clone itself: Its antigen remains unknown.

Study results and limitations: Detection in adjacent lung was observed for a median 57 of the top 100 tumor clones. The greatest T cell clonality was found in uninvolved adjacent lung (higher than in tumor).

The source of this sequence is an older male donor with stage III lung adenocarcinoma. The sample was peripheral blood, taken before any cancer treatment.

The CDR3 coding sequence is TGTGCCAGCAGGAAAATGGGGGGACTAGGAGAAAAACTGTTTTTT. Translated: CASRKMGGLGEKLFF. The chain carries TRBV11-2 and TRBJ1-4, with a possible D match to TRBD1 (5 bases). Looked up from germline, CDR1 is SGHAT and CDR2 is FQNNGV. Trimming shortened V by 6 bases and J by 8 bases, and 19 bases separated the two germline ends. CDR3 length: 15 residues.